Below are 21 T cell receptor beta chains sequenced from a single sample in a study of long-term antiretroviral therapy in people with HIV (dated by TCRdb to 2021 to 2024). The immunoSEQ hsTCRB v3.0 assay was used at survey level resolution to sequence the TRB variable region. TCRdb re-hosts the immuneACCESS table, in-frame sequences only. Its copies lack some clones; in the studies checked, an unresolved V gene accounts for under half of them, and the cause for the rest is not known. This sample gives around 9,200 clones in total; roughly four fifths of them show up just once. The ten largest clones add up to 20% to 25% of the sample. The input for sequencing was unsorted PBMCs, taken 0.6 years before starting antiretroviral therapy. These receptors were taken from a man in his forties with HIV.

CDR3 DNA: TGTGCCAGCAGCTTAGATCGGAAACCTGGAGATACGCAGTATTTT. Residues: CASSLDRKPGDTQYF. This chain joins TRBV7-3 and TRBJ2-3; D is unresolved. Germline V gives CDR1 SGHTA, CDR2 FQGTGA. The CDR3 sequence is 15 residues long. Trimming pared 2 bases from V and 5 bases from J, leaving 14 bases between.

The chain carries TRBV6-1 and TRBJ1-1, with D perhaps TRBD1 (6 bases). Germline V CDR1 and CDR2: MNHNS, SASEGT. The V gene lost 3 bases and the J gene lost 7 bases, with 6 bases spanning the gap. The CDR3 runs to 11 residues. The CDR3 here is CASSETGEAFF. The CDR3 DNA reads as TGTGCCAGCAGTGAGACAGGTGAAGCTTTCTTT.

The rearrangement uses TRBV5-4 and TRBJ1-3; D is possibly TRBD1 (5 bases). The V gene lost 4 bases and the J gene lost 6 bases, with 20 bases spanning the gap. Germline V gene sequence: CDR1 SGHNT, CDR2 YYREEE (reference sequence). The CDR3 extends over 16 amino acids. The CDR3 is CASSGRQSSGENTIYF. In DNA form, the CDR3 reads TGTGCCAGCAGCGGACGACAGAGCTCGGGGGAAAACACCATATATTTT. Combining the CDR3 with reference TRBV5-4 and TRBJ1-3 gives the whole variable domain ETGVTQSPTHLIKTRGQQVTLRCSSQSGHNTVSWYQQALGQGPQFIFQYYREEENGRGNFPPRFSGLQFPNYSSELNVNALELDDSALYLCASSGRQSSGENTIYFGEGSWLTVV.

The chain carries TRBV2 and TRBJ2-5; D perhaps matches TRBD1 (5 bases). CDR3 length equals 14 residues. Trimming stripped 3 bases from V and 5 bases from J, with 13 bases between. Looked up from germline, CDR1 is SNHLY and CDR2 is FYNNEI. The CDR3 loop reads CASSDGRGRETQYF. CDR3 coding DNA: TGTGCCAGCAGTGATGGTAGGGGTAGGGAGACCCAGTACTTC.

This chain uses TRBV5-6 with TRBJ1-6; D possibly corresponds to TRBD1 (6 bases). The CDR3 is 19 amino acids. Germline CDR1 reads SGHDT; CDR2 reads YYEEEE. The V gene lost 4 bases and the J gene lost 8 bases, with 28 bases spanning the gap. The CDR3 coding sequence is TGTGCCAGCAGCCCCAAAGGTGGTGGGGGGCGTTCTGGACATTCACCCCTCCACTTT. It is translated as CASSPKGGGGRSGHSPLHF.

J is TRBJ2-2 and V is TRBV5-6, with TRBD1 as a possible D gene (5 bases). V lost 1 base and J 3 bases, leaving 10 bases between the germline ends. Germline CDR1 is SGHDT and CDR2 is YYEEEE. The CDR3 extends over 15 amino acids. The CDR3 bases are TGTGCCAGCAGCTTGTTAGGGGTTGACACCGGGGAGCTGTTTTTT. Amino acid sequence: CASSLLGVDTGELFF. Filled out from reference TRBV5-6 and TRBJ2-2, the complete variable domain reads DAGVTQSPTHLIKTRGQQVTLRCSPKSGHDTVSWYQQALGQGPQFIFQYYEEEERQRGNFPDRFSGHQFPNYSSELNVNALLLGDSALYLCASSLLGVDTGELFFGEGSRLTVL.

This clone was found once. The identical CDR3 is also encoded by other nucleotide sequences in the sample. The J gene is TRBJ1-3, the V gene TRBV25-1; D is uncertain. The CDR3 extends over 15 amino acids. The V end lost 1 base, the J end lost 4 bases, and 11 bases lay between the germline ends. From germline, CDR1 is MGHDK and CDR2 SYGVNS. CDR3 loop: CASSEFTTGGNTIYF. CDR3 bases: TGTGCCAGCAGTGAATTTACGACTGGAGGAAACACCATATATTTT.

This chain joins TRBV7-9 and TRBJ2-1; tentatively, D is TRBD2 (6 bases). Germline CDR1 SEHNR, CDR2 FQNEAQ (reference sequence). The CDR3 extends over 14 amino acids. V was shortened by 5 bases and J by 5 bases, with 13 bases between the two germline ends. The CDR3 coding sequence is TGTGCCAGCAGCCCTCGGGACTCGGACAATGAGCAGTTCTTC. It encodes CASSPRDSDNEQFF.

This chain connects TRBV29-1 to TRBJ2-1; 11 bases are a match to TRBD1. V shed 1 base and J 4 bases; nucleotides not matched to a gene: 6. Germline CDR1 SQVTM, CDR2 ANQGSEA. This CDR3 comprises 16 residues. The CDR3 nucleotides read TGCAGCGTTGAAGGTTGGACAGGGGGCAATTACAATGAGCAGTTCTTC. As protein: CSVEGWTGGNYNEQFF.

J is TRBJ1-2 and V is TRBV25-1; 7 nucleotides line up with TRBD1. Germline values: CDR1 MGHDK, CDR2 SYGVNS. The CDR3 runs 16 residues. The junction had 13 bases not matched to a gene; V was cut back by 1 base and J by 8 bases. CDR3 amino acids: CASSELGQGGIGGYTF. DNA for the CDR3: TGTGCCAGCAGTGAATTAGGCCAGGGGGGTATAGGCGGCTACACCTTC.

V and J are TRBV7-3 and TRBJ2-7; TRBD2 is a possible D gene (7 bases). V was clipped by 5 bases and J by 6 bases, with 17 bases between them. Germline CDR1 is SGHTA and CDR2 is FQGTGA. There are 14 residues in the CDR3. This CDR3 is CASSPGGGVGEQYF. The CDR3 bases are TGTGCCAGCAGCCCCGGCGGGGGCGTAGGCGAGCAGTACTTC. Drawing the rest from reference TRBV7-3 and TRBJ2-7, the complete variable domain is GAGVSQTPSNKVTEKGKYVELRCDPISGHTALYWYRQSLGQGPEFLIYFQGTGAADDSGLPNDRFFAVRPEGSVSTLKIQRTERGDSAVYLCASSPGGGVGEQYFGPGTRLTVT.

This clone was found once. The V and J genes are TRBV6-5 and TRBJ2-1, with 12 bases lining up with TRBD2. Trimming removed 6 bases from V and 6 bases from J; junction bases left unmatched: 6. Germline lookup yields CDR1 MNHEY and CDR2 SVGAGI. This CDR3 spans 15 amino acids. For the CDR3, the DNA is TGTGCCAGCAGCCCCGGACTAGCGGGAACCAATGAGCAGTTCTTC. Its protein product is CASSPGLAGTNEQFF.

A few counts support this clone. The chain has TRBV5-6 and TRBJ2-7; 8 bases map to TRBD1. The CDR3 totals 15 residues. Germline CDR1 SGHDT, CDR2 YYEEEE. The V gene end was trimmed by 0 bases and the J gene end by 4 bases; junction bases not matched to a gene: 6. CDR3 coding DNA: TGTGCCAGCAGCTTGGGACAGGGGATCGGGTACGAGCAGTACTTC. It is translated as CASSLGQGIGYEQYF.

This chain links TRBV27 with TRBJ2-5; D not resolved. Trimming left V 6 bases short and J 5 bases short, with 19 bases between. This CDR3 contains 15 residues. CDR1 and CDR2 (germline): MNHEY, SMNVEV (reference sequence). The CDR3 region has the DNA TGTGCCAGCAGCCCCACTGGCCCACACGGGGAGACCCAGTACTTC. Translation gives CASSPTGPHGETQYF.

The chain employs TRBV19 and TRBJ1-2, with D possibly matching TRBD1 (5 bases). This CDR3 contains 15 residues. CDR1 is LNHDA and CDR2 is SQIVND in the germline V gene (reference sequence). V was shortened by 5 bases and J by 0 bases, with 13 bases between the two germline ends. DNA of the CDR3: TGTGCCAGTAGTTCACGGGGGGTAGCTAACTATGGCTACACCTTC. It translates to CASSSRGVANYGYTF. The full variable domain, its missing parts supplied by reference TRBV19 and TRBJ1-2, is DGGITQSPKYLFRKEGQNVTLSCEQNLNHDAMYWYRQDPGQGLRLIYYSQIVNDFQKGDIAEGYSVSREKKESFPLTVTSAQKNPTAFYLCASSSRGVANYGYTFGSGTRLTVV.

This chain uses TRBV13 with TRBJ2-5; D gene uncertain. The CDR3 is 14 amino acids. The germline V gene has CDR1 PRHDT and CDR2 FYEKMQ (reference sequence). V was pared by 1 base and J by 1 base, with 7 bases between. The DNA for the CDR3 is TGTGCCAGCAGCTTAGAGGCTAGCCAAGAGACCCAGTACTTC. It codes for CASSLEASQETQYF.

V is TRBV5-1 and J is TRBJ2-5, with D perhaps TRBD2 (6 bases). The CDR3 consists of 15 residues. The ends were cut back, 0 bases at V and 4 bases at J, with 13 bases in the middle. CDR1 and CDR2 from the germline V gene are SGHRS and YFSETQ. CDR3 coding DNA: TGCGCCAGCAGCTTGGCCACGGGAGAAGGAGAGACCCAGTACTTC. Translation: CASSLATGEGETQYF.

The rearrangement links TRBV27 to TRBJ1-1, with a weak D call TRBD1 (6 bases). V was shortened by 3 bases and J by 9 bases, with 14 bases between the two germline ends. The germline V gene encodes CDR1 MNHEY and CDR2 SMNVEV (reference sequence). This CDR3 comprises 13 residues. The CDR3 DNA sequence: TGTGCCAGCAGTTTTAATGACAGGAAAAAAGCTTTCTTT. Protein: CASSFNDRKKAFF.

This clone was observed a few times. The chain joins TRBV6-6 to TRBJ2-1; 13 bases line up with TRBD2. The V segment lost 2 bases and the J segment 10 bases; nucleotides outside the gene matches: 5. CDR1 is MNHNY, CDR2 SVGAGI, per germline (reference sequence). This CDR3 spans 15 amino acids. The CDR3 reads CASSYELAGGKEQFF. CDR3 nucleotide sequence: TGTGCCAGCAGTTACGAACTAGCGGGGGGGAAAGAGCAGTTCTTC.

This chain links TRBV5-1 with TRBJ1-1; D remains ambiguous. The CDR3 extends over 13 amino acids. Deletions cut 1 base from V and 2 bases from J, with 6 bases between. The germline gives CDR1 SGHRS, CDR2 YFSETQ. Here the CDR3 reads CASSLQTNTEAFF. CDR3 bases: TGCGCCAGCAGCTTGCAGACTAACACTGAAGCTTTCTTT.

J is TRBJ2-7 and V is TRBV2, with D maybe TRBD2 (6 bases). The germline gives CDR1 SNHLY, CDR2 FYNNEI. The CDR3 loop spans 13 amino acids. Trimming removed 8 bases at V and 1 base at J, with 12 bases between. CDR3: CASVADQSYEQYF. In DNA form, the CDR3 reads TGTGCCAGCGTAGCGGACCAGTCCTACGAGCAGTACTTC.